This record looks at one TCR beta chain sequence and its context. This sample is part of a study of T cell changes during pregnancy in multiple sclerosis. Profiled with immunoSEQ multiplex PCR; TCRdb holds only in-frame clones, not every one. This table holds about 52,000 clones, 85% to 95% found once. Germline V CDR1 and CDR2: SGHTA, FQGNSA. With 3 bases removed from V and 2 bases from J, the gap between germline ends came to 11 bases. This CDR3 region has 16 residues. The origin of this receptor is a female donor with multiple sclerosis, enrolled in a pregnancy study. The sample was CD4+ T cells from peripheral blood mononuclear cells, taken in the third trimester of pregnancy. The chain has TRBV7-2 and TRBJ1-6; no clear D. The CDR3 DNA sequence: TGTGCCAGCAGCTTTTACCAAAGCGCCTATAATTCACCCCTCCACTTT. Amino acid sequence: CASSFYQSAYNSPLHF.